This T cell receptor beta chain appears in the sequencing data of a study of T cell responses to AZD1222 COVID-19 vaccine. Study-level results: After the peak T cell response, and only then, were repertoires sampled.

In regard to this clone: What it binds is not known.

V was clipped by 6 bases and J by 0 bases, with 12 bases between them. CDR3 length equals 14 residues. Looked up from germline, CDR1 is KGHSH and CDR2 is LQKENI. Sequencing used immunoSEQ multiplex PCR; TCRdb keeps in-frame clones, though not all of them. The sample includes some 110,000 clones, about 86% of them seen just once. The chain uses TRBV18 and TRBJ2-7; D gene ambiguous. The origin of this receptor is an adult in good health. This sample comprised peripheral blood, obtained on day 0 of AZD1222 vaccination. CDR3 sequence: CASSTTQSSYEQYF. In nucleotides, the CDR3 is TGTGCCAGCTCGACCACCCAGAGCTCCTACGAGCAGTACTTC.